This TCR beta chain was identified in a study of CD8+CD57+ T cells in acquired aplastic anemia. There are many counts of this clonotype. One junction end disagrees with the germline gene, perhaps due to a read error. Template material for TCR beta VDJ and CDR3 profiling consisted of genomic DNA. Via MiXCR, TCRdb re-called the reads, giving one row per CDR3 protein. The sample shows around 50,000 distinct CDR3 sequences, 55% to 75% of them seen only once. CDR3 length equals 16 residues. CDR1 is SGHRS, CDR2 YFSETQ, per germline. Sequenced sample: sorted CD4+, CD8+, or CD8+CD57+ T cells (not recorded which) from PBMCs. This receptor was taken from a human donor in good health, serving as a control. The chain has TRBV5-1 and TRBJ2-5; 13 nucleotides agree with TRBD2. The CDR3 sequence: CASSLFGTSGKETQYF. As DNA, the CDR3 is TGCGCCAGCAGCTTGTTCGGGACTAGCGGGAAAGAGACTCAGTACTTC.